Shown below are 18 T cell receptor beta chains from a single sample sequenced in a study of cytomegalovirus exposure and HLA in healthy donors. The PCR ran on 60 Vbeta and 13 Jbeta primers. Clones were read by immunoSEQ multiplex PCR, and TCRdb kept only the in-frame ones, dropping some. The table includes about 160,000 clones, around 81% detected once. Sequenced input: PBMCs. These receptors were taken from a woman aged 45-60 years in good health and CMV-seronegative.

This chain links TRBV5-1 with TRBJ2-1; TRBD1 agrees at 10 bases. The junction had 1 base not matched to a gene; V was cut back by 1 base and J by 3 bases. The CDR3 length is 15 residues. Germline CDR1 SGHRS, CDR2 YFSETQ. The CDR3 reads CASSLWDRGYNEQFF. The CDR3, as DNA: TGCGCCAGCAGCTTGTGGGACAGGGGCTACAATGAGCAGTTCTTC.

This clone was found a few times. V gene TRBV6-1 combines with J gene TRBJ2-1, with 9 nucleotides matching TRBD2. This CDR3 contains 14 residues. V shed 3 bases, J shed 10 bases, and the junction held 7 bases outside the gene matches. Germline CDR1 and CDR2: MNHNS and SASEGT. CDR3 sequence reads: CASSDRGTSREQFF. For the CDR3, the DNA is TGTGCCAGCAGTGACCGAGGGACTAGCCGGGAGCAGTTCTTC.

The J gene is TRBJ2-7, the V gene TRBV11-2; D perhaps matches TRBD2 (5 bases). V was pared by 3 bases and J by 3 bases, with 18 bases between. The CDR3 is 16 amino acids. Germline V gene lookup returns CDR1 SGHAT and CDR2 FQNNGV. The DNA for the CDR3 is TGTGCCAGCAGCTTCCCGTCGAGAGGGATGAGCTACGAGCAGTACTTC. Protein product: CASSFPSRGMSYEQYF.

There are a few counts of this clone. Within the sample, other DNA sequences also encode this same CDR3. This chain joins TRBV2 and TRBJ1-1; 8 bases align to TRBD1. Germline V gene lookup returns CDR1 SNHLY and CDR2 FYNNEI. This CDR3 region has 15 residues. Trimming removed 4 bases from V and 4 bases from J; junction bases left unmatched: 8. CDR3 region: CASSGGQGWGTEAFF. Written as DNA, the CDR3 is TGTGCCAGCAGTGGAGGACAGGGATGGGGCACTGAAGCTTTCTTT.

This chain links TRBV4-3 with TRBJ2-1, with D tentatively TRBD2 (5 bases). The length of the CDR3 is 18 residues. Germline CDR1 LGHNA, CDR2 YSLEER. V dropped 2 bases and J dropped 1 base, with 18 bases sitting between them. The CDR3 loop is CASSQYPPRVVSYNEQFF. The CDR3 nucleotides are TGCGCCAGCAGCCAATACCCCCCGAGGGTGGTATCCTACAATGAGCAGTTCTTC.

The CDR3 DNA reads as TGTGCCAGCAGCTTAGGAAAGACAGGGGGTAATCAGCCCCAGCATTTT. It codes for CASSLGKTGGNQPQHF. V and J are TRBV7-2 and TRBJ1-5; TRBD1 matches 9 bases. Germline V gene data show CDR1 as SGHTA and CDR2 as FQGNSA. The trim removed 1 base at V and 4 bases at J, leaving 5 bases unmatched. This CDR3 contains 16 residues.

This clone was observed a single time. The rearrangement joins TRBV5-1 to TRBJ2-3; D uncertain. The germline CDR1 and CDR2 sequences are SGHRS and YFSETQ. Trimming left V 0 bases short and J 0 bases short, with 11 bases between. The CDR3 is 16 residues long. DNA for the CDR3: TGCGCCAGCAGCTTGGCGTTAGCAGCTAGCACAGATACGCAGTATTTT. It yields the protein CASSLALAASTDTQYF.

This clone has only a few counts. The V and J genes are TRBV28 and TRBJ2-7; 9 bases are shared with TRBD1. This CDR3 is built from 15 residues. V gave up 5 bases and J gave up 9 bases; unmatched junction bases: 14. Germline-derived CDR1 and CDR2 are MDHEN and SYDVKM. CDR3 loop: CASSDNTGTGWAQYF. DNA of the CDR3: TGTGCCAGCAGTGACAATACCGGGACAGGGTGGGCGCAGTACTTC.

The chain links TRBV30 to TRBJ2-7; 11 positions match TRBD2. CDR3 length: 14 amino acids. V gave up 0 bases and J gave up 5 bases; unmatched junction bases: 3. Germline V lookup: CDR1 GTSNPN, CDR2 SVGIG (reference sequence). The chain's CDR3 is CAWSVLAGANEQYF. The CDR3 region has the DNA TGTGCCTGGAGTGTACTAGCGGGGGCTAACGAGCAGTACTTC. The full variable domain, rest sourced from reference TRBV30 and TRBJ2-7, is SQTIHQWPATLVQPVGSPLSLECTVEGTSNPNLYWYRQAAGRGLQLLFYSVGIGQISSEVPQNLSASRPQDRQFILSSKKLLLSDSGFYLCAWSVLAGANEQYFGPGTRLTVT.

The V gene is TRBV19, the J gene TRBJ2-1; 7 bases match TRBD1. After removal of 6 bases from V and 2 bases from J, the junction contained 4 bases not matched to a gene. Germline CDR1 and CDR2: LNHDA and SQIVND (reference sequence). The CDR3 contains 14 residues. The CDR3 is CASREGAAYNEQFF. The DNA of the CDR3 is TGTGCCAGTAGAGAGGGGGCAGCCTACAATGAGCAGTTCTTC.

There are a few counts of this clone. This chain uses TRBV28 with TRBJ1-1; TRBD1 might be the D (6 bases). Germline V CDR1 and CDR2: MDHEN, SYDVKM. CDR3 length: 16 residues. V dropped 7 bases and J dropped 4 bases, with 22 bases sitting between them. CDR3 nucleotide sequence: TGTGCCAGCACTTTCTCGGGGGAGGGGGTCAGCACTGAAGCTTTCTTT. It codes for CASTFSGEGVSTEAFF.

V usage is TRBV13 and J usage is TRBJ2-2, with 8 nucleotides matching TRBD2. Germline V gives CDR1 PRHDT, CDR2 FYEKMQ (reference sequence). V trimming: 3 bases; J trimming: 6 bases; junction bases outside the gene matches: 3. The CDR3 runs 14 residues. Written as DNA, the CDR3 is TGTGCCAGCAGCTTGGGACTAGTTTCCGGGGAGCTGTTTTTT. Translating gives CASSLGLVSGELFF.

This clone was seen once. The chain carries TRBV7-9 and TRBJ2-1; tentative D call: TRBD1 (5 bases). V lost 0 bases and J lost 10, with 13 bases in between. This CDR3 is 14 amino acids long. Germline CDR1 and CDR2: SEHNR and FQNEAQ (reference sequence). Here the CDR3 DNA reads TGTGCCAGCAGCTTAGCTCGGAGTAGGGGCGAGCAGTTCTTC. Translating gives CASSLARSRGEQFF. Drawing the rest from reference TRBV7-9 and TRBJ2-1, the complete variable domain is DTGVSQNPRHKITKRGQNVTFRCDPISEHNRLYWYRQTLGQGPEFLTYFQNEAQLEKSRLLSDRFSAERPKGSFSTLEIQRTEQGDSAMYLCASSLARSRGEQFFGPGTRLTVL.

The chain has TRBV29-1 and TRBJ2-6; 8 bases are a match to TRBD2. Per germline, CDR1 SQVTM and CDR2 ANQGSEA. V dropped 5 bases and J dropped 0; count of bases not matched to a gene: 9. This CDR3 has 17 amino acids. CDR3 protein: CSVSSLAGGSGANVLTF. As DNA, the CDR3 is TGCAGCGTTTCCAGTCTGGCGGGAGGCTCTGGGGCCAACGTCCTGACTTTC.

The CDR3 DNA sequence: TGTGCCAGCTTCGGGGAAACCGGGGAGCTGTTTTTT. Its translation is CASFGETGELFF. The V and J genes are TRBV7-2 and TRBJ2-2; maybe TRBD2 (5 bases). The germline V gene encodes CDR1 SGHTA and CDR2 FQGNSA. The CDR3 consists of 12 residues. V was pared by 8 bases and J by 5 bases, with 9 bases between.

This clone occurred once. The J gene is TRBJ2-7, the V gene TRBV5-1, with D maybe TRBD1 (6 bases). Germline V gene sequence: CDR1 SGHRS, CDR2 YFSETQ. V lost 5 bases and J 6 bases, leaving 9 bases between the germline ends. The CDR3 totals 11 residues. Here the CDR3 DNA reads TGCGCCAGCAGACAGGGAGTCGAGCAGTACTTC. It yields the protein CASRQGVEQYF.

This clone was counted a single time. The gene calls are TRBV9 and TRBJ1-4; 8 bases are shared with TRBD1. The germline CDR1 and CDR2 sequences are SGDLS and YYNGEE. This CDR3 region has 16 residues. V lost 4 bases and J lost 7; bases outside the gene matches: 12. As DNA, the CDR3 is TGTGCCAGCAGCAGACGGGGCGGACAGGGTGGTGAAAAACTGTTTTTT. It is translated as CASSRRGGQGGEKLFF. The variable domain in full, with the rest retrieved from reference TRBV9 and TRBJ1-4, is DSGVTQTPKHLITATGQRVTLRCSPRSGDLSVYWYQQSLDQGLQFLIQYYNGEERAKGNILERFSAQQFPDLHSELNLSSLELGDSALYFCASSRRGGQGGEKLFFGSGTQLSVL.

The gene calls are TRBV4-3 and TRBJ2-7; 9 bases are shared with TRBD2. This CDR3 has 15 amino acids. The V gene's germline CDR1 is LGHNA and CDR2 YSLEER. V lost 5 bases and J lost 0; bases outside the gene matches: 5. The CDR3 DNA reads as TGCGCCAGCAGCACCCTAGCGGGGAGCTCCTACGAGCAGTACTTC. This encodes CASSTLAGSSYEQYF.